The sequence of this T cell receptor (beta chain) was determined in a study of T cells in Graves' hyperthyroidism and ophthalmopathy. Notes on the study in general: Researchers report that a 13 V-J model separated ophthalmopathy from stable hyperthyroidism.

Template material for amplifying TCR beta CDR3 regions consisted of RNA transcripts. Initially, a first-round RT-PCR of the TCR CDR3 employed the HTBI primer set. TCRdb reanalysed the multiplex PCR reads using MiXCR and keeps one entry per CDR3 protein. The sample contains a few hundred thousand distinct CDR3 sequences, 15% to 20% of which appear only once. Around 10 ml fresh peripheral blood yielded the PBMCs. This clonotype was detected only a few times. Its matching antigen is unknown. The CDR3 spans 14 residues. The ends were cut back, 3 bases at V and 5 bases at J, with 13 bases in the middle. CDR1 is SGHVS, CDR2 FNYEAQ, per germline.

The source is a woman aged 55-75 years with Graves' ophthalmopathy. The chain links TRBV7-6 to TRBJ2-5; D may match TRBD1 or TRBD2 (6 bases each). The material sequenced was blood. The CDR3 region is CASSLGGARETQYF. CDR3 in DNA: TGTGCCAGCAGCTTGGGGGGCGCGCGGGAGACCCAGTACTTC.